This T cell receptor beta chain was identified in a study of regulatory T cells in long-lasting Graves disease. Study findings and constraints: Accuracy was perhaps lowered by the small sample size.

The time point: persistent/refractory GD, antithyroid drugs over 5 years with positive TRAb. Preparation of the TCR library used RNA extracted from PBMCs. To make TCR beta libraries, researchers used iRepertoire HTBI primers and Arm-PCR of CDR3 regions. MiXCR was run by TCRdb on the multiplex PCR reads, yielding one entry per CDR3 protein. The sample yields some 280,000 distinct CDR3 sequences, 22% seen once. Note on this clonotype: Its specificity is unknown. A single base separates this from a much larger clone, so it may be a read error.

This CDR3 is 14 amino acids long. Losses at the gene ends were 6 bases for V and 9 bases for J; bases not matched to a gene: 13. Germline V CDR1 and CDR2: MDHEN, SYDVKM. The J gene is TRBJ2-5, the V gene TRBV28, with 7 positions matching TRBD1. The sample in question was peripheral blood mononuclear cells (PBMCs), obtained when the disease was refractory, from a patient treated with antithyroid drugs. The receptor's source is a female donor with Graves disease. The CDR3 DNA sequence: TGTGCCAGCAGCTCCGGGACAGTCTTCGAGGCCCAGTACTTC. Translated, it gives CASSSGTVFEAQYF.